This T cell receptor beta chain originates from a study of human T cells and chemical hapten exposure. Study overall: Per-sample variation in TCR yield stemmed mainly from small pooled library volume differences. Broader study findings: Relative to controls, expanded TCRs formed significantly more large CDR3 similarity clusters.

TCRdb re-called the RACE reads through MiXCR, storing one row per CDR3 protein. This table holds over 300,000 distinct CDR3 sequences, roughly 5% found once. In the case of this clonotype: The antigen is undetermined.

Time point meaning: pre-sensitization, week 0. Treatment of the sample: therapeutic diphenylcyclopropenone sensitization with weekly scalp DPC. The germline CDR1 and CDR2 sequences are LGHNT and FRNRAP. This CDR3 has 12 residues. Trimming shortened V by 3 bases and J by 11 bases, and 13 bases separated the two germline ends. The TCR sequence derives from a woman aged 45-65 years with alopecia areata. Some clones in this sample may be carry-over from other donors' samples. The V and J genes are TRBV12-5 and TRBJ1-1; D gene uncertain. Specimen: whole blood, collected in connection with sensitization to the hapten diphenylcyclopropenone (DPC). CDR3 DNA: TGTGCTAGTGGTTTCCCCCTAATAGGGGCTTTCTTT. As protein: CASGFPLIGAFF.